The source of this TCR beta chain is a study of blood T cells in healthy people across ages. Between the trimmed V and J ends, which lost 6 bases and 2 bases, there was a span of 21 bases. CDR3 length equals 17 residues. About this clonotype: The antigen remains unidentified.

Broader study findings: Long-lived donors had more naive CD4+ cells and higher diversity than aged donors.

The donors, aged roughly 6 to 90, were healthy Caucasians from Russia. A J-beta primer mix and a sample-barcoded 5' primer were used in a second PCR of about 7 to 12 cycles. TCRdb fed the 5' RACE reads into MiXCR, producing one record per CDR3 protein. This sample has roughly 1,500,000 distinct CDR3 sequences, with 34% found just once. The sequencing input was blood. V and J are TRBV12-3 or TRBV12-4 and TRBJ2-3; D is possibly TRBD2 (6 bases). This sequence was found in a woman in her thirties in good health. In DNA form, the CDR3 reads TGTGCCAGCAGCTTTTTGGTCTCTAGCGCTTACACAGATACGCAGTATTTT. This codes for CASSFLVSSAYTDTQYF.